A single sample gave rise to the 29 T cell receptor beta chains below, sequenced in a study of T-cell reconstitution after alpha-beta-depleted transplantation in children. Using unique molecular identifiers, the investigators prepared the TCRbeta library. Each CDR3 protein is one row after TCRdb ran MiXCR on the PCR reads. The sample has 300,000 to 400,000 distinct CDR3 sequences, 15% to 20% seen once. The sample consisted of PBMCs, mostly from graft donor cells, taken 360 days after TCRalphabeta/CD19-depleted stem cell transplant. The source is a male patient aged 2 to 10 who had a stem cell transplant for acute lymphoblastic leukemia, so the T cells may come from the graft donor.

This clonotype was counted at least ten times. The J gene is TRBJ2-1, the V gene TRBV20-1; 8 nucleotides line up with TRBD2. The CDR3 extends over 14 amino acids. From germline, CDR1 is DFQATT and CDR2 SNEGSKA (reference sequence). V lost 1 base and J lost 5; bases outside the gene matches: 4. The DNA for the CDR3 is TGCAGTGCTAGAGCGGGAGGGCCCCACAATGAGCAGTTCTTC. Residues: CSARAGGPHNEQFF.

This clonotype was seen a handful of times. The rearrangement links TRBV28 to TRBJ1-2; D possibly corresponds to TRBD1 (6 bases). Germline V CDR1 and CDR2: MDHEN, SYDVKM. V lost 2 bases, J lost 9 bases, and 19 bases lay in between. The CDR3 loop spans 15 amino acids. The CDR3 bases are TGTGCCAGCAGTTTACTCGACAGGTTGGGAGGGAGCTACACCTTC. This translates into CASSLLDRLGGSYTF.

The sample holds many counts of this clonotype. This chain uses TRBV12-3 or TRBV12-4 with TRBJ2-1, with TRBD2 matching over 8 bases. The CDR3 sequence is 14 residues long. With 5 bases clipped from V and 8 bases from J, the junction kept 8 bases outside the gene matches. CDR3 in amino acids: CASSPTSGSDEQFF. For the CDR3, the DNA is TGTGCCAGCAGTCCAACCAGCGGGAGCGATGAGCAGTTCTTC.

V and J are TRBV5-6 and TRBJ1-2; no reliable D call. CDR3 length: 14 amino acids. The germline CDR1 and CDR2 sequences are SGHDT and YYEEEE. Trimming shortened V by 3 bases and J by 1 base, and 10 bases separated the two germline ends. CDR3 region: CASSWRQDNYGYTF. CDR3 DNA sequence: TGTGCCAGCAGCTGGAGGCAGGATAACTATGGCTACACCTTC.

This clonotype occurred many times. The CDR3 is CASSALYTEAFF. DNA of the CDR3: TGTGCCAGCAGCGCGCTCTACACTGAAGCTTTCTTT. The rearrangement joins TRBV28 to TRBJ1-1; D remains ambiguous. CDR3 length equals 12 residues. The germline V gene encodes CDR1 MDHEN and CDR2 SYDVKM. Trimming pared 6 bases from V and 3 bases from J, leaving 8 bases between. The full variable domain, rest sourced from reference TRBV28 and TRBJ1-1, is DVKVTQSSRYLVKRTGEKVFLECVQDMDHENMFWYRQDPGLGLRLIYFSYDVKMKEKGDIPEGYSVSREKKERFSLILESASTNQTSMYLCASSALYTEAFFGQGTRLTVV.

The chain employs TRBV9 and TRBJ2-3, with 13 bases that match TRBD2. The CDR3 is 17 residues long. Germline CDR1 and CDR2: SGDLS and YYNGEE. After removal of 2 bases from V and 3 bases from J, the junction contained 6 bases not matched to a gene. The CDR3 DNA sequence: TGTGCCAGCAGCGTCAACACGGGACTAGCGGGAACAGATACGCAGTATTTT. Translating gives CASSVNTGLAGTDTQYF.

This clonotype was seen only a few times. CDR3: CASSTRTGNNEQFF. The CDR3 DNA reads TGCGCCAGCAGCACAAGGACAGGAAACAATGAGCAGTTCTTC. The J gene is TRBJ2-1, the V gene TRBV5-1; 7 nucleotides match TRBD1. The V segment lost 4 bases and the J segment 5 bases; nucleotides outside the gene matches: 6. The CDR3 is 14 amino acids. Germline assignment: CDR1 SGHRS and CDR2 YFSETQ.

This clonotype was found many times. This chain links TRBV6-5 with TRBJ2-2; perhaps TRBD1 as D (5 bases). CDR1 MNHEY and CDR2 SVGAGI come from the germline V gene. This CDR3 region has 15 residues. Trimming took off 6 bases at V and 8 bases at J, with 19 bases between the two ends. CDR3 loop: CASRRITGLAGELFF. Written as DNA, the CDR3 is TGTGCCAGCAGGCGAATAACAGGCCTGGCTGGGGAGCTGTTTTTT.

This clonotype was found a few times. The J gene is TRBJ2-5, the V gene TRBV29-1, with D perhaps matching TRBD1 or TRBD2 (6 bases each). CDR3 length: 14 residues. Trimming pared 4 bases from V and 5 bases from J, leaving 17 bases between. Germline V CDR1 and CDR2: SQVTM, ANQGSEA. DNA for the CDR3: TGCAGCGTTGGGGCCACGGGGGCCGGGGAGACCCAGTACTTC. Translation: CSVGATGAGETQYF.

This sequence joins TRBV2 and TRBJ1-4; D is unclear. The CDR3 is made up of 15 amino acids. CDR1 SNHLY and CDR2 FYNNEI come from the germline V gene. V was shortened by 7 bases and J by 5 bases, with 17 bases between the two germline ends. In DNA, the CDR3 is TGTGCCAGCACCAAAATCCGGACGGACAATGAAAAACTGTTTTTT. It codes for CASTKIRTDNEKLFF. Variable domain in full (rest from reference TRBV2 and TRBJ1-4): EPEVTQTPSHQVTQMGQEVILRCVPISNHLYFYWYRQILGQKVEFLVSFYNNEISEKSEIFDDQFSVERPDGSNFTLKIRSTKLEDSAMYFCASTKIRTDNEKLFFGSGTQLSVL.

In its sample, this clonotype was seen many times. The rearrangement joins TRBV20-1 to TRBJ2-1; 7 bases align to TRBD2. V shed 2 bases and J 4 bases; nucleotides not matched to a gene: 11. The CDR3 has 16 residues. CDR1 DFQATT and CDR2 SNEGSKA come from the germline V gene (reference sequence). CDR3 nucleotide sequence: TGCAGTGCTAGACCCGGGGCGGCTAGCGGTTACAATGAGCAGTTCTTC. Protein: CSARPGAASGYNEQFF.

This clonotype was counted ten times or more. This sequence joins TRBV20-1 and TRBJ1-1; possible D gene TRBD1, 5 bases. Germline CDR1 is DFQATT and CDR2 is SNEGSKA (reference sequence). The V gene lost 6 bases and the J gene lost 5 bases, with 13 bases spanning the gap. The CDR3 runs to 12 residues. The CDR3 bases are TGCAGTGCCGGGACCGTCTCGACTGAAGCTTTCTTT. Translating it yields CSAGTVSTEAFF.

This clonotype appeared many times. This chain joins TRBV7-2 and TRBJ2-7; possibly TRBD1 for D (7 bases). Germline V gives CDR1 SGHTA, CDR2 FQGNSA. Trimming cost V 3 bases and J 3 bases, with 12 bases left between them. The CDR3 is made up of 14 amino acids. The CDR3 spells CASSFSRGDYEQYF. DNA for the CDR3: TGTGCCAGCAGCTTCAGCAGGGGGGACTACGAGCAGTACTTC.

There are many counts of this clonotype. The rearrangement joins TRBV5-1 to TRBJ2-1; D possibly matches TRBD1 or TRBD2 (5 bases each). The CDR3 loop spans 13 amino acids. V dropped 4 bases and J dropped 4 bases, with 9 bases sitting between them. CDR1 and CDR2 from the germline V gene are SGHRS and YFSETQ. The CDR3 nucleotides read TGCGCCAGCAGCAGGGACGTTTACAATGAGCAGTTCTTC. Its protein is CASSRDVYNEQFF.

This clonotype has more than one count but fewer than ten. The chain joins TRBV2 to TRBJ2-1; perhaps TRBD2 as D (5 bases). This CDR3 has 12 amino acids. V lost 3 bases, J lost 11 bases, and 11 bases lay in between. Germline CDR1 is SNHLY and CDR2 is FYNNEI. CDR3 protein: CASSDLAPQQFF. The CDR3 DNA is TGTGCCAGCAGTGATCTAGCACCACAGCAGTTCTTC.

The chain carries TRBV6-1 and TRBJ2-1; TRBD1 might be the D (5 bases). The CDR3 consists of 17 residues. V was pared by 3 bases and J by 2 bases, with 17 bases between. Germline CDR1 reads MNHNS; CDR2 reads SASEGT. The CDR3 loop reads CASSDYLGATAYNEQFF. The CDR3, as DNA: TGTGCCAGCAGTGACTATCTAGGGGCGACTGCCTACAATGAGCAGTTCTTC.

This clonotype was counted only a few times. V and J are TRBV27 and TRBJ2-1, with D perhaps matching TRBD2 (6 bases). Trimming took 10 bases from V and 6 from J, leaving 13 bases between them. CDR1 is MNHEY, CDR2 SMNVEV, per germline (reference sequence). The CDR3 is made up of 12 amino acids. The CDR3 reads CATLGLTNEQFF. DNA for the CDR3: TGTGCCACGCTTGGACTAACCAATGAGCAGTTCTTC.

This clonotype was observed a handful of times. This chain links TRBV6-5 with TRBJ1-4; D gene unclear. Germline V lookup: CDR1 MNHEY, CDR2 SVGAGI. The CDR3 contains 16 residues. V shed 0 bases and J shed 3 bases, with 11 bases lying between them. CDR3 in amino acids: CASSYSPRRANEKLFF. As DNA, the CDR3 is TGTGCCAGCAGTTACTCCCCGAGGAGAGCTAATGAAAAACTGTTTTTT.

This clonotype was counted between two and nine times. This rearrangement joins TRBV21-1 to TRBJ2-7; the table's D call, TRBD1, has no DNA check behind it. TRBV21-1 is termed a pseudogene. The CDR3 consists of 14 residues. The CDR3 DNA reads as TGTGCCAGCAGCCTTCCGGACAGAGACTACGAGCAGTACTTC. As protein: CASSLPDRDYEQYF.

The rearrangement links TRBV7-3 to TRBJ2-7, with 7 bases aligning to TRBD2. V trimming: 1 base; J trimming: 3 bases; junction bases outside the gene matches: 6. Germline V gene data show CDR1 as SGHTA and CDR2 as FQGTGA. The length of the CDR3 is 15 residues. Written as DNA, the CDR3 is TGTGCCAGCAGCTTAAGGACTAGGACTATCTACGAGCAGTACTTC. It encodes CASSLRTRTIYEQYF. Full variable domain (remainder filled in from reference TRBV7-3 and TRBJ2-7): GAGVSQTPSNKVTEKGKYVELRCDPISGHTALYWYRQSLGQGPEFLIYFQGTGAADDSGLPNDRFFAVRPEGSVSTLKIQRTERGDSAVYLCASSLRTRTIYEQYFGPGTRLTVT.

V and J are TRBV12-3 or TRBV12-4 and TRBJ1-3, with D perhaps matching TRBD1 (5 bases). The CDR3 extends over 15 amino acids. The germline V and J ends were trimmed by 6 bases and 0 bases, with 12 bases remaining between them. CDR3 in amino acids: CASSQNRYSGNTIYF. The DNA of the CDR3 is TGTGCCAGCAGCCAAAACAGGTACTCTGGAAACACCATATATTTT.

This rearrangement joins TRBV4-3 to TRBJ2-7; 7 positions match TRBD1. CDR3 size: 14 residues. J was trimmed by 5 bases and V by 5 bases; bases with no gene match: 9. Germline V CDR1 and CDR2: LGHNA, YSLEER. The CDR3 region has the DNA TGCGCCAGCAGCTTAGCTCAGGGGGACAACGAGCAGTACTTC. Amino acids: CASSLAQGDNEQYF.

The table lists this clonotype with a few counts. The chain uses TRBV27 and TRBJ2-5, with D possibly being TRBD1 or TRBD2 (5 bases each). V lost 2 bases and J lost 5, with 15 bases in between. The CDR3 has 15 amino acids. Germline-derived CDR1 and CDR2 are MNHEY and SMNVEV (reference sequence). CDR3 loop: CASSLGVGRLETQYF. The CDR3 DNA follows: TGTGCCAGCAGTTTAGGGGTGGGACGGCTGGAGACCCAGTACTTC.

DNA for the CDR3: TGTGCCAGCACAGGGCTAGATAATTCACCCCTCCACTTT. It translates to CASTGLDNSPLHF. This rearrangement joins TRBV6-6 to TRBJ1-6; D possibly corresponds to TRBD1 (5 bases). The CDR3 extends over 13 amino acids. CDR1 is MNHNY and CDR2 is SVGAGI in the germline V gene (reference sequence). Trimming removed 7 bases from V and 5 bases from J, with 9 bases in between.

The rearrangement uses TRBV7-2 and TRBJ2-5; no reliable D call. Trimming shortened V by 6 bases and J by 2 bases, and 10 bases separated the two germline ends. The CDR3 extends over 13 amino acids. Looked up from germline, CDR1 is SGHTA and CDR2 is FQGNSA. The CDR3 protein is CASRLKVQETQYF. CDR3 nucleotide sequence: TGTGCCAGCAGGCTTAAAGTTCAAGAGACCCAGTACTTC.

This clonotype was counted between two and nine times. J is TRBJ1-5 and V is TRBV20-1; 7 positions agree with TRBD1. The CDR3 contains 15 residues. V gave up 1 base and J gave up 1 base; unmatched junction bases: 4. CDR1 DFQATT and CDR2 SNEGSKA come from the germline V gene (reference sequence). The CDR3 DNA follows: TGCAGTGCTAGAGTTAGGGGGCCGAGCAATCAGCCCCAGCATTTT. The encoded protein is CSARVRGPSNQPQHF.

This clonotype has only a few counts. The rearrangement uses TRBV28 and TRBJ1-1; D is perhaps TRBD1 (6 bases). The CDR3 spans 13 residues. Germline-derived CDR1 and CDR2 are MDHEN and SYDVKM. The ends were cut back, 8 bases at V and 4 bases at J, with 14 bases in the middle. CDR3: CASGQGWGTEAFF. As DNA, the CDR3 is TGTGCCAGCGGCCAGGGGTGGGGCACTGAAGCTTTCTTT.

The CDR3 DNA reads TGTGCCTGGAGTCAAGGGGGGGGTCAGCCCCAGCATTTT. Its translation is CAWSQGGGQPQHF. The genes are TRBV30 and TRBJ1-5, with a weak D call TRBD1 (6 bases). The CDR3 is 13 residues long. V was clipped by 2 bases and J by 6 bases, with 11 bases between them. Germline CDR1 reads GTSNPN; CDR2 reads SVGIG (reference sequence).

This clonotype has a handful of counts. The chain employs TRBV28 and TRBJ2-7; TRBD1 matches 7 bases. The CDR3 runs 15 residues. V shed 2 bases and J 3 bases; nucleotides not matched to a gene: 7. CDR1 is MDHEN, CDR2 SYDVKM, per germline. This chain's CDR3 is CASSLQGTAFYEQYF. The DNA of the CDR3 is TGTGCCAGCAGTTTACAGGGGACAGCTTTCTACGAGCAGTACTTC.